This T cell receptor beta chain appears in the sequencing data of a study of blood T cell repertoires in COVID-19. Measured with immunoSEQ multiplex PCR; TCRdb has only the in-frame clones, and not every one. The sample records roughly 80,000 clones, 65% to 85% being singletons. Germline CDR1 and CDR2: SGHRS and YFSETQ. After removal of 1 base from V and 4 bases from J, the junction contained 3 bases not matched to a gene. The CDR3 loop spans 15 amino acids. Material for sequencing was peripheral blood. This chain connects TRBV5-1 to TRBJ2-3, with TRBD2 matching 10 bases. This clonotype was sampled from a man aged 55 to 70 with active or convalescent COVID-19. The CDR3 region is CASSLTSGAADTQYF. The CDR3 DNA is TGCGCCAGCAGCTTGACTAGCGGGGCCGCAGATACGCAGTATTTT.